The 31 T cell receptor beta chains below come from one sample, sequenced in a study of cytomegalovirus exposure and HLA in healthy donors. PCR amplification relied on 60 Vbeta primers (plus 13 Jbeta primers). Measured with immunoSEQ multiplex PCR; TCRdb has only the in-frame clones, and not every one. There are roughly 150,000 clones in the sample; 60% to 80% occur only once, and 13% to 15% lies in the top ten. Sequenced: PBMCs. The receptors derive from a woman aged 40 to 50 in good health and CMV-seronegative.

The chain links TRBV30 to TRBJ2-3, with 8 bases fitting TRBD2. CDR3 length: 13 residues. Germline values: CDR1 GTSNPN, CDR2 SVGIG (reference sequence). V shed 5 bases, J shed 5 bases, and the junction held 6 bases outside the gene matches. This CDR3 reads CAWGAGAEDTQYF. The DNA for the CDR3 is TGTGCCTGGGGAGCGGGAGCGGAAGATACGCAGTATTTT.

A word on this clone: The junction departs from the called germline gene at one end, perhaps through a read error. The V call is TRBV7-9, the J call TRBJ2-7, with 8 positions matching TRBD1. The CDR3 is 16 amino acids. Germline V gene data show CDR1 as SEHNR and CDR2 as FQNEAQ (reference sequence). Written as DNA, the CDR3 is TGTTCCAGCAGCCGACTTACCGGGACAGGATTGTACGAGCAGTACTTC. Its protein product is CSSSRLTGTGLYEQYF.

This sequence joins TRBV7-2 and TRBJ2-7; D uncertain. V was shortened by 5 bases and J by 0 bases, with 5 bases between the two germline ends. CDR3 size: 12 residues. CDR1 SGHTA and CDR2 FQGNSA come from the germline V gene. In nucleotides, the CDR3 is TGTGCCAGCAGCCCGAGCTCCTACGAGCAGTACTTC. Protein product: CASSPSSYEQYF.

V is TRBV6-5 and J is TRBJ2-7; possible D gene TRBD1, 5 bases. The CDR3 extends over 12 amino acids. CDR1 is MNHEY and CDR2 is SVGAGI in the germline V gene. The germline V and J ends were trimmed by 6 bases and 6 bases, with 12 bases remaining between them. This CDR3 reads CASSLDSFEQYF. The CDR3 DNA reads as TGTGCCAGCAGCCTAGACAGCTTCGAGCAGTACTTC.

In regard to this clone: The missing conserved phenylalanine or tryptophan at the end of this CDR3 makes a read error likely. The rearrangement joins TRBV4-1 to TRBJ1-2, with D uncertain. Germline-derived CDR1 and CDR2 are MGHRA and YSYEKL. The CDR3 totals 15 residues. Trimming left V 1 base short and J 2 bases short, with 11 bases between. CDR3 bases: TGCGCCAGCAGCCAAGGAATCCAGTCGAACTATGGCTACACCCTC. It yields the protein CASSQGIQSNYGYTL.

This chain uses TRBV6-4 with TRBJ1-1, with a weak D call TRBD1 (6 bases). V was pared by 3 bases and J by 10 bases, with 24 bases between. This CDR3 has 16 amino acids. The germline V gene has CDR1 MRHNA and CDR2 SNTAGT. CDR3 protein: CASSEPHRAQGISAFF. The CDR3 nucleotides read TGTGCCAGCAGTGAACCCCACAGGGCTCAGGGAATCTCAGCTTTCTTT.

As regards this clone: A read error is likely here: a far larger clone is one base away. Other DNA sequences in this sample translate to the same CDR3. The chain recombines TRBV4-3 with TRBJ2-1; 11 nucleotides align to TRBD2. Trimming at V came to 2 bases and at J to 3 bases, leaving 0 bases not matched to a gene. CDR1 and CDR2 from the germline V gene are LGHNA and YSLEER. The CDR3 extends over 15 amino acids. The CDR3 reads CASSQLAGGYNEQFF. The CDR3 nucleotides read TGCGCCAGCAGCCAACTAGCGGGAGGCTACAATGAGCAGTTCTTC.

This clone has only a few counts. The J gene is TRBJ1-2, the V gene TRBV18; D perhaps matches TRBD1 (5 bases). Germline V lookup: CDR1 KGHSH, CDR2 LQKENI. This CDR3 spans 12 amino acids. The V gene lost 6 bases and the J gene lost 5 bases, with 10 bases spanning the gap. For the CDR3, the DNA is TGTGCCAGCTCCTCGGACATTTATGGCTACACCTTC. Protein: CASSSDIYGYTF.

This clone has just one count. The CDR3 reads CASSGGHRGGTQYF. CDR3 DNA sequence: TGTGCCAGCAGTGGGGGGCACAGGGGGGGGACCCAGTACTTC. This chain connects TRBV2 to TRBJ2-5; D may be TRBD1 (8 bases). The CDR3 is made up of 14 amino acids. Germline-derived CDR1 and CDR2 are SNHLY and FYNNEI. V lost 4 bases and J lost 7, with 16 bases in between.

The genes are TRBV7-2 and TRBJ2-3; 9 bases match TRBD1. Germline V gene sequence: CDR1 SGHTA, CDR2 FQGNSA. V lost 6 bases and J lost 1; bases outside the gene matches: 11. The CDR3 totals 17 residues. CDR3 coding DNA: TGTGCCAGCAGGACATCTACCCGGGACAGGGGCACAGATACGCAGTATTTT. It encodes CASRTSTRDRGTDTQYF.

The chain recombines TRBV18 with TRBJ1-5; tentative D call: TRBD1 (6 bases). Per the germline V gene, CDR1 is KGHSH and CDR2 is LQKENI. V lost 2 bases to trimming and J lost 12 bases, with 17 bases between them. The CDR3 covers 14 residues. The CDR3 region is CASSPTGGRGSQHF. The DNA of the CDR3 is TGTGCCAGCTCACCAACCGGAGGTAGGGGGAGCCAGCATTTT.

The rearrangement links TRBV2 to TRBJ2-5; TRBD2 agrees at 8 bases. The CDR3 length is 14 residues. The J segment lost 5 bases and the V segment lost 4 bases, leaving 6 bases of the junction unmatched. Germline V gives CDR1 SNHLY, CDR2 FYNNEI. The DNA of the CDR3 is TGTGCCAGCAGTGTATCCGGGGGGGTCGAGACCCAGTACTTC. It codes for CASSVSGGVETQYF. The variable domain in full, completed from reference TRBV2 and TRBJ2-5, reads EPEVTQTPSHQVTQMGQEVILRCVPISNHLYFYWYRQILGQKVEFLVSFYNNEISEKSEIFDDQFSVERPDGSNFTLKIRSTKLEDSAMYFCASSVSGGVETQYFGPGTRLLVL.

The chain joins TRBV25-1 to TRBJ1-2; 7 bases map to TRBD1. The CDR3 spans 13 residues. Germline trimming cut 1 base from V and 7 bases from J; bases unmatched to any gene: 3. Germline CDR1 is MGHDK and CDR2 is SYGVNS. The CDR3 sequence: CASSESYRGGYTF. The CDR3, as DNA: TGTGCCAGCAGTGAATCATACAGGGGTGGCTACACCTTC.

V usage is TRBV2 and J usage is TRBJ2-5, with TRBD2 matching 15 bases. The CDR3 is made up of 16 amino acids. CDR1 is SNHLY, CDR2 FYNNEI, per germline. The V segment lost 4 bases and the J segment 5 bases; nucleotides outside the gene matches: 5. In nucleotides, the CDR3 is TGTGCCAGCAGTGGGACTAGCGGGAGGGCCGGGGAGACCCAGTACTTC. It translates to CASSGTSGRAGETQYF.

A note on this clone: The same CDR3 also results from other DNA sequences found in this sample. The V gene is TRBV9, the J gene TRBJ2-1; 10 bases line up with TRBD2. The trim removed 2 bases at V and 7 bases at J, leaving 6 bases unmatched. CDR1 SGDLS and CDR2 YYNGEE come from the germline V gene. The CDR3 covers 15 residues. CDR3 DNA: TGTGCCAGCAGCGTTACCAGCGGGAGGGCTAATGAGCAGTTCTTC. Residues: CASSVTSGRANEQFF.

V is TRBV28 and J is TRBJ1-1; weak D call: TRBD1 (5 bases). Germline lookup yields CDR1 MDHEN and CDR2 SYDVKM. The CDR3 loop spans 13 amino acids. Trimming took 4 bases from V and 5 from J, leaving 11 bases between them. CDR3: CASSSGGWTEAFF. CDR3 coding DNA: TGTGCCAGCAGTTCGGGGGGTTGGACTGAAGCTTTCTTT.

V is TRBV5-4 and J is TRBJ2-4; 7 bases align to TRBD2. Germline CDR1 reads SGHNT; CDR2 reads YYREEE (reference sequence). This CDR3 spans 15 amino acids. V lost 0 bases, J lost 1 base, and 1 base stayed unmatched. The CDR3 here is CASSLEGGAKNIQYF. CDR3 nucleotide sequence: TGTGCCAGCAGCTTGGAGGGAGGGGCCAAAAACATTCAGTACTTC.

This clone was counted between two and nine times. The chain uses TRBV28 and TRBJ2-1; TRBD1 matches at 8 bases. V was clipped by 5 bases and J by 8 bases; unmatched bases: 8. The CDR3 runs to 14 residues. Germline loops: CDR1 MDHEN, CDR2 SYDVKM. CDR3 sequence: CASSGRRGQDEQFF. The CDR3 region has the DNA TGTGCCAGCAGTGGGCGCAGGGGGCAGGATGAGCAGTTCTTC.

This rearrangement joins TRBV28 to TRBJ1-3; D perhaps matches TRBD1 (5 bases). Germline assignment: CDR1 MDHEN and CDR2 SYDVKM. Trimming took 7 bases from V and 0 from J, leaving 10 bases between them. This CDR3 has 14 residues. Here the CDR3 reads CASTPGGSGNTIYF. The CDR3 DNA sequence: TGTGCCAGCACCCCGGGGGGCTCTGGAAACACCATATATTTT.

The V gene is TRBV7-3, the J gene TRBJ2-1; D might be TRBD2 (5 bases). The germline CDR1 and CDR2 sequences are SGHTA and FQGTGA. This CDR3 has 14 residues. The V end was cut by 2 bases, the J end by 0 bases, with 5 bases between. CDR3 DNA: TGTGCCAGCAGCTTAGGGAGCTCCTACAATGAGCAGTTCTTC. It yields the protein CASSLGSSYNEQFF.

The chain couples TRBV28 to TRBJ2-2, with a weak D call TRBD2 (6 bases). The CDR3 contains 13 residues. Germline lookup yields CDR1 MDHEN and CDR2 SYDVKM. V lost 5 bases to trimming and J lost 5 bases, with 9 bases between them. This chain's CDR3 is CASSTGGTGELFF. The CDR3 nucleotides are TGTGCCAGCAGTACCGGGGGAACCGGGGAGCTGTTTTTT.

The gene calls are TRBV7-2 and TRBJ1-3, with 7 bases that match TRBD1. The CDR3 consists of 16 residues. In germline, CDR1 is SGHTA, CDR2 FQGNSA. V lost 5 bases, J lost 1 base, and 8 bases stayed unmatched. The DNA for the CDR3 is TGTGCCAGCAGCCCAGACAGGGTGACATCTGGAAACACCATATATTTT. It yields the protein CASSPDRVTSGNTIYF.

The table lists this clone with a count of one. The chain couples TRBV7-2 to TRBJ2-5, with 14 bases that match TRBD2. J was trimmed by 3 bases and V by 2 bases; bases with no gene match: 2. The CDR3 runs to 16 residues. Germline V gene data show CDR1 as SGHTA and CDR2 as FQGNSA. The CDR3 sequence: CASSLRLAGGEETQYF. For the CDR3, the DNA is TGTGCCAGCAGCTTACGACTAGCGGGGGGGGAAGAGACCCAGTACTTC.

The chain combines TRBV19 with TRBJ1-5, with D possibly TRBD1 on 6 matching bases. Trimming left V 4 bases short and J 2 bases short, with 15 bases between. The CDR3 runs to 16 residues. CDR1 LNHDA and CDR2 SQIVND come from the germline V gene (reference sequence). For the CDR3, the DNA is TGTGCCAGTAGTAATGCCAGGGGTTCGGGCAATCAGCCCCAGCATTTT. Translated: CASSNARGSGNQPQHF.

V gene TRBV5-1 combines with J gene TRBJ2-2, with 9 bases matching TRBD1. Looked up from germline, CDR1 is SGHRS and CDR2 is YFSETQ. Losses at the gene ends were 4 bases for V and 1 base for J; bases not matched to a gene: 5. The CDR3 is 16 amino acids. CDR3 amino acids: CASSNGQGLNTGELFF. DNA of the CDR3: TGCGCCAGCAGCAACGGACAGGGGCTGAACACCGGGGAGCTGTTTTTT.

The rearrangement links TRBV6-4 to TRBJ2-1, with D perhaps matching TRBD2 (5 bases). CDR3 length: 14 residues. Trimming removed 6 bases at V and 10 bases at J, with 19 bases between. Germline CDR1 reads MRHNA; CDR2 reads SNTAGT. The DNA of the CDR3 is TGTGCCAGCAGCAAGAACTTCGCTAGCAGGGAGCAGTTCTTC. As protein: CASSKNFASREQFF.

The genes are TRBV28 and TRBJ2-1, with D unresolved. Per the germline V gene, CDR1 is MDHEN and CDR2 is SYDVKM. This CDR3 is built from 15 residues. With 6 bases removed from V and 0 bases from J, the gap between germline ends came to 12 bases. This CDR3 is CASRDSISSYNEQFF. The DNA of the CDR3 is TGTGCCAGCAGAGATAGCATAAGCTCCTACAATGAGCAGTTCTTC.

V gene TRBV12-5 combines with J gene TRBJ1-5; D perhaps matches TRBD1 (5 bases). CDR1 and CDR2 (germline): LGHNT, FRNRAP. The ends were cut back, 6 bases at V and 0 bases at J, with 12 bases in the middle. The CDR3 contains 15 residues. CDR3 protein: CASGSDTYSNQPQHF. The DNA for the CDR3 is TGTGCTAGTGGGTCGGACACTTATAGCAATCAGCCCCAGCATTTT.

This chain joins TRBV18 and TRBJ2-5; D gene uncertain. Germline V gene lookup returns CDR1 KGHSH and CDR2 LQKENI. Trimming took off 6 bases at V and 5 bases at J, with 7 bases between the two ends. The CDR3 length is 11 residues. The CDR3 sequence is CASSPAETQYF. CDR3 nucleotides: TGTGCCAGCTCTCCCGCGGAGACCCAGTACTTC.

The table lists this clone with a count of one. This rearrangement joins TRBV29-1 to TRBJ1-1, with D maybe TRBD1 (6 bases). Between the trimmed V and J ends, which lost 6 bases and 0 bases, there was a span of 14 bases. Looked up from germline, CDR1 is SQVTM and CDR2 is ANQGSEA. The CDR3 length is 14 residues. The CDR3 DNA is TGCAGCGTCGCATCGGACAGTTTGAACACTGAAGCTTTCTTT. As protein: CSVASDSLNTEAFF.

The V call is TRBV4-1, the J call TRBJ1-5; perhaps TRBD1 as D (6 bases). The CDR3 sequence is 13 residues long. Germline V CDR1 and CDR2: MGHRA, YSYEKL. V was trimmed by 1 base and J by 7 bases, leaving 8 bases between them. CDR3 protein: CASSQVGGQPQHF. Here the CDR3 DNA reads TGCGCCAGCAGCCAAGTAGGGGGACAGCCCCAGCATTTT.